Listed here is a single TCR beta chain. The entry originates in a study of T cells in tuberculosis. The protocol was immunoSEQ multiplex PCR, while the TCRdb copy is restricted to in-frame clones and leaves out a portion. The sample yields about 43,000 clones, less than 95% seen once. The V gene's germline CDR1 is SEHNR and CDR2 FQNEAQ (reference sequence). This CDR3 comprises 17 residues. The germline V and J ends were trimmed by 5 bases and 3 bases, with 23 bases remaining between them. The specimen sequenced was PBMCs. The sequence derives from a donor aged 10-29 years with latent tuberculosis or without tuberculosis infection. Some clones in this sample may be carry-over from other donors' samples. The gene calls are TRBV7-9 and TRBJ2-7; a weak D match, TRBD1 (7 bases). The CDR3 coding sequence is TGTGCCAGCAGCCCAGAAGACGGGGGACAGAGTAACTACGAGCAGTACTTC. This codes for CASSPEDGGQSNYEQYF.